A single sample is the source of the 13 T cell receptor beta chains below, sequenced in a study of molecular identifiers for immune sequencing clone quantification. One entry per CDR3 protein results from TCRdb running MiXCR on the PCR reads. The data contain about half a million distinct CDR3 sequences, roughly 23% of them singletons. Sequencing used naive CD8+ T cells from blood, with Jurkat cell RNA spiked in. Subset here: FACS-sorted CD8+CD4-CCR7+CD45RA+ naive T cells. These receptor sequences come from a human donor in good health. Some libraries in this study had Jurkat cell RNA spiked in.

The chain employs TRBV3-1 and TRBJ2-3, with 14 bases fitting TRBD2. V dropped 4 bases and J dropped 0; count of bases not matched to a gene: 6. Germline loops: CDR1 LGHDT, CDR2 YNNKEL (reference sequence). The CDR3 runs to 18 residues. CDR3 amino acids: CASSPGLAGASSTDTQYF. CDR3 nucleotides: TGTGCCAGCAGCCCGGGACTAGCGGGAGCCTCTAGCACAGATACGCAGTATTTT.

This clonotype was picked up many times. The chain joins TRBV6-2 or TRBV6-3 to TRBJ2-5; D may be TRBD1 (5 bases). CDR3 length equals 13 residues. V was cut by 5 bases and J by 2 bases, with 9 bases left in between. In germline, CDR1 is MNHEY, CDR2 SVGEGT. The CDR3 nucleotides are TGTGCCAGCAGTGGGGCTTCACAAGAGACCCAGTACTTC. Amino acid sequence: CASSGASQETQYF.

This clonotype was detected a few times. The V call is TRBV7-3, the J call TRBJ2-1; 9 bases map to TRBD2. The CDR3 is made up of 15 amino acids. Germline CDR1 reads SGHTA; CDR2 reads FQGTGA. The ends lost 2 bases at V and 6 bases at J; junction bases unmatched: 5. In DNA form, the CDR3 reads TGTGCCAGCAGCTTATACGGCGGGAGGGCCAATGAGCAGTTCTTC. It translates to CASSLYGGRANEQFF. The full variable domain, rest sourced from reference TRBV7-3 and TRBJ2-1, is GAGVSQTPSNKVTEKGKYVELRCDPISGHTALYWYRQSLGQGPEFLIYFQGTGAADDSGLPNDRFFAVRPEGSVSTLKIQRTERGDSAVYLCASSLYGGRANEQFFGPGTRLTVL.

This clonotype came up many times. The CDR3 is CSARDQGVAGRGEQYF. In nucleotides, the CDR3 is TGCAGTGCTAGAGATCAGGGTGTAGCGGGAAGGGGTGAGCAGTACTTC. The chain uses TRBV20-1 and TRBJ2-7; 8 bases agree with TRBD2. The CDR3 is 16 amino acids. Germline V gene sequence: CDR1 DFQATT, CDR2 SNEGSKA (reference sequence). Losses at the gene ends were 0 bases for V and 7 bases for J; bases not matched to a gene: 14.

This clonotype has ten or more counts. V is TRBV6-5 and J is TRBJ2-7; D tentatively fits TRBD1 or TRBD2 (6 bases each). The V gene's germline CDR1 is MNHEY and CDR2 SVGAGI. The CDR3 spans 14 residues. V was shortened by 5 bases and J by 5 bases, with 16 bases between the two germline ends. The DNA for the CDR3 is TGTGCCAGCAGTAATAGGGGGGCAGGGGACGAGCAGTACTTC. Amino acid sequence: CASSNRGAGDEQYF.

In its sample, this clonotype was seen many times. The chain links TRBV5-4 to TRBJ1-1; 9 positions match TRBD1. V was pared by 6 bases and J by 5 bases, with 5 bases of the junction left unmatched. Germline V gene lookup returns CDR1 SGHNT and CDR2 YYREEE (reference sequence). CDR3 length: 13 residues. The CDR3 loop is CASKRTGETEAFF. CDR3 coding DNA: TGTGCCAGCAAACGGACAGGGGAGACTGAAGCTTTCTTT.

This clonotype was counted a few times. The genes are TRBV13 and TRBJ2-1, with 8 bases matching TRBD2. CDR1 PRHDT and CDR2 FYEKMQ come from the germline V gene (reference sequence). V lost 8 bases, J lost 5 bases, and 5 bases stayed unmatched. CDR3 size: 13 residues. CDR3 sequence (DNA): TGTGCCAGCCGGCGGGAGGCCCACAATGAGCAGTTCTTC. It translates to CASRREAHNEQFF.

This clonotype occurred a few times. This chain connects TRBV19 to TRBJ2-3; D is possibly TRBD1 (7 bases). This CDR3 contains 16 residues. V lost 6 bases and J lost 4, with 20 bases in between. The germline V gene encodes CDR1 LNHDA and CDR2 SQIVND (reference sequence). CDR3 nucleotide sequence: TGTGCCAGTAGCCCCTTCCCAGGGGGGCTCGCAGATACGCAGTATTTT. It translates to CASSPFPGGLADTQYF.

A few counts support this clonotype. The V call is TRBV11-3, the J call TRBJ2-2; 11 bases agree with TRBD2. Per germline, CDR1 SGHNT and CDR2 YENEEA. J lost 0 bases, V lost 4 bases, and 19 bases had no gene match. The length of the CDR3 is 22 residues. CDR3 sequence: CASSSIAGGVSYFGANTGELFF. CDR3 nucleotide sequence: TGTGCCAGCAGCTCCATAGCGGGAGGGGTATCTTACTTTGGGGCGAACACCGGGGAGCTGTTTTTT.

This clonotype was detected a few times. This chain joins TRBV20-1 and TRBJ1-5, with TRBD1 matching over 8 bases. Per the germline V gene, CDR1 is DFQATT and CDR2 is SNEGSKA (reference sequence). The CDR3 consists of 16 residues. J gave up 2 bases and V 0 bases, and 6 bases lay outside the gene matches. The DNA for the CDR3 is TGCAGTGCTAGAGATTATCAGGGGGCGGGCAATCAGCCCCAGCATTTT. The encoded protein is CSARDYQGAGNQPQHF.

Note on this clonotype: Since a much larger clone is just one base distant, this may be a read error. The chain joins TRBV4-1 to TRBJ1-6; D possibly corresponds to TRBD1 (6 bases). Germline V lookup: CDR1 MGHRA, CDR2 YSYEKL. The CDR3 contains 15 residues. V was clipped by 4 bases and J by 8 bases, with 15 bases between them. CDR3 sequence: CASSLEGGTDSPLHF. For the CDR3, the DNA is TGCGCCAGCAGCCTGGAGGGGGGGACCGATTCACCCCTCCACTTT.

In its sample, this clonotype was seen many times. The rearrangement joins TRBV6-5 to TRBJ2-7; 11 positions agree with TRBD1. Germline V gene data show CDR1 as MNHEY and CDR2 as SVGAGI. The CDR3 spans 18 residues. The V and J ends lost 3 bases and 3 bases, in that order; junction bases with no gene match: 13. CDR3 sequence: CASSYFGTGGPRDYEQYF. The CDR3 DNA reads TGTGCCAGCAGTTATTTCGGGACAGGGGGACCTAGAGACTACGAGCAGTACTTC.

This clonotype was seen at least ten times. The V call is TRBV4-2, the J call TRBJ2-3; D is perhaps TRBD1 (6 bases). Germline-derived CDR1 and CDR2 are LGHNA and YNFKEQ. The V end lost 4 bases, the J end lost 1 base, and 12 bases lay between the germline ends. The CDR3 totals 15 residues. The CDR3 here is CASSPHRAGTDTQYF. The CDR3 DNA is TGTGCCAGCAGCCCTCACAGGGCTGGCACAGATACGCAGTATTTT.